These 2 T cell receptor beta chains were sequenced from one sample in a study of cytomegalovirus exposure and HLA in healthy donors. The study ran its PCR with 60 Vbeta and 13 Jbeta primers. TCRdb's table, derived via immunoSEQ multiplex PCR, lists solely in-frame clones and lacks some. The sample has around 190,000 clones, around 78% seen once. The sample taken for sequencing was PBMCs. These receptors came from a man between 25 and 39 years old in good health and CMV-seronegative.

This clone was seen repeatedly, ten times or more. The chain has TRBV6-1 and TRBJ2-6; possibly TRBD1 for D (6 bases). The V and J ends lost 7 bases and 3 bases respectively, with 13 bases between them. CDR1 and CDR2 from the germline V gene are MNHNS and SASEGT. This CDR3 is 15 amino acids long. CDR3: CASTEGEFGANVLTF. As DNA, the CDR3 is TGTGCCAGCACCGAGGGGGAGTTTGGGGCCAACGTCCTGACTTTC.

The chain joins TRBV7-9 to TRBJ2-1; D is undetermined. Germline lookup yields CDR1 SEHNR and CDR2 FQNEAQ (reference sequence). The CDR3 has 14 amino acids. V dropped 0 bases and J dropped 6 bases, with 9 bases sitting between them. The DNA for the CDR3 is TGTGCCAGCAGCTTAGCGCTCGGGTTCAATGAGCAGTTCTTC. Protein product: CASSLALGFNEQFF.